The 13 T cell receptor beta chains below come from one sample, sequenced in a study of cytomegalovirus exposure and HLA in healthy donors. Method: immunoSEQ multiplex PCR; TCRdb's copy keeps in-frame clones and lacks some. The table records approximately 270,000 clones, around 87% of them present only once. Source material: PBMCs. The receptors stem from a young woman in good health and CMV-seronegative.

This clone was observed a handful of times. The CDR3 coding sequence is TGTGCCAGCAGTGGAGCCGCGGGCGAGCAGTACGTC. Protein: CASSGAAGEQYV. The chain uses TRBV6-1 and TRBJ2-7; a possible D gene is TRBD2 (5 bases). Germline-derived CDR1 and CDR2 are MNHNS and SASEGT. This CDR3 comprises 12 residues. Trimming shortened V by 4 bases and J by 6 bases, and 10 bases separated the two germline ends.

The chain has TRBV5-4 and TRBJ2-3, with 10 bases identical to TRBD2. The germline V gene encodes CDR1 SGHNT and CDR2 YYREEE (reference sequence). J was trimmed by 0 bases and V by 0 bases; bases with no gene match: 7. The CDR3 extends over 18 amino acids. CDR3 amino acids: CASSLVTSGSPSTDTQYF. The CDR3 coding sequence is TGTGCCAGCAGCTTGGTGACTAGCGGGTCGCCTAGCACAGATACGCAGTATTTT.

The chain employs TRBV9 and TRBJ2-2; D gene ambiguous. Germline values: CDR1 SGDLS, CDR2 YYNGEE. The CDR3 runs to 12 residues. The V gene lost 4 bases and the J gene lost 4 bases, with 5 bases spanning the gap. CDR3 sequence: CASSFVTGELFF. CDR3 DNA: TGTGCCAGCAGCTTCGTCACCGGGGAGCTGTTTTTT.

This clone was recorded once. V gene TRBV29-1 combines with J gene TRBJ1-1, with no clear D. The germline gives CDR1 SQVTM, CDR2 ANQGSEA. V was trimmed by 6 bases and J by 0 bases, leaving 11 bases between them. This CDR3 has 13 residues. CDR3 amino acids: CSVQLVLNTEAFF. The CDR3 bases are TGCAGCGTACAGTTGGTTCTGAACACTGAAGCTTTCTTT.

The V and J genes are TRBV10-1 and TRBJ1-5, with D tentatively TRBD1 (5 bases). V was shortened by 0 bases and J by 11 bases, with 8 bases between the two germline ends. The germline V gene encodes CDR1 WNHNN and CDR2 SYGVQD (reference sequence). The CDR3 totals 12 residues. The CDR3 sequence is CASSESGGTQHF. CDR3 DNA: TGCGCCAGCAGTGAGTCTGGGGGGACCCAGCATTTT.

The chain is built from TRBV6-6 and TRBJ1-2; 8 nucleotides align to TRBD1. CDR3 length: 13 amino acids. The V segment lost 4 bases and the J segment 4 bases; nucleotides outside the gene matches: 2. Germline values: CDR1 MNHNY, CDR2 SVGAGI (reference sequence). For the CDR3, the DNA is TGTGCCAGCAGTTCGACAGGGGCCTATGGCTACACCTTC. It is translated as CASSSTGAYGYTF.

This clone was observed a single time. The chain recombines TRBV28 with TRBJ2-7; 10 nucleotides match TRBD1. This CDR3 has 14 amino acids. The germline CDR1 and CDR2 sequences are MDHEN and SYDVKM. V gave up 5 bases and J gave up 2 bases; unmatched junction bases: 3. CDR3 residues: CASSATGGPYEQYV. The CDR3 DNA reads TGTGCCAGCAGTGCGACAGGGGGCCCCTACGAGCAGTACGTC.

The chain uses TRBV10-1 and TRBJ1-5; D unclear. Germline CDR1 is WNHNN and CDR2 is SYGVQD (reference sequence). The CDR3 totals 13 residues. Between the trimmed V and J ends, which lost 8 bases and 3 bases, there was a span of 11 bases. The CDR3 DNA reads as TGCGCCAGCGGACGGGAAGCCAATCAGCCCCAGCATTTT. Its protein product is CASGREANQPQHF.

The chain is built from TRBV9 and TRBJ1-1; no reliable D call. V was shortened by 0 bases and J by 3 bases, with 12 bases between the two germline ends. The CDR3 runs 15 residues. Germline CDR1 SGDLS, CDR2 YYNGEE. This CDR3 is CASSVGLGSDTEAFF. The CDR3 region has the DNA TGTGCCAGCAGCGTAGGACTGGGGAGTGACACTGAAGCTTTCTTT.

In DNA form, the CDR3 reads TGCGCCAGCAGCTTTCTTAGAAACTATAACACTGAAGCTTTCTTT. Encoded protein: CASSFLRNYNTEAFF. This chain connects TRBV4-1 to TRBJ1-1; D gene ambiguous. The germline gives CDR1 MGHRA, CDR2 YSYEKL. The CDR3 covers 15 residues. V was clipped by 5 bases and J by 2 bases, with 15 bases between them.

The chain combines TRBV7-9 with TRBJ2-3; D gene uncertain. From germline, CDR1 is SEHNR and CDR2 FQNEAQ (reference sequence). Between the trimmed V and J ends, which lost 5 bases and 1 base, there was a span of 7 bases. The CDR3 runs to 13 residues. The CDR3 region is CASSVRGTDTQYF. CDR3 DNA sequence: TGTGCCAGCAGCGTCCGGGGCACAGATACGCAGTATTTT.

This clone appeared once. J is TRBJ1-1 and V is TRBV10-3; a possible D gene is TRBD1 (5 bases). Trimming took 0 bases from V and 4 from J, leaving 18 bases between them. The germline V gene has CDR1 ENHRY and CDR2 SYGVKD. This CDR3 comprises 17 residues. The CDR3 coding sequence is TGTGCCATCAGTGAGTCGATTGGGCAGGGAGGAAGCACTGAAGCTTTCTTT. Residues: CAISESIGQGGSTEAFF.

This chain joins TRBV19 and TRBJ2-1; perhaps TRBD2 as D (6 bases). The V end was cut by 1 base, the J end by 1 base, with 11 bases between. The germline CDR1 and CDR2 sequences are LNHDA and SQIVND (reference sequence). This CDR3 spans 16 amino acids. Here the CDR3 reads CASSIGGGGSYNEQFF. The CDR3, as DNA: TGTGCCAGTAGTATAGGGGGCGGAGGGTCCTACAATGAGCAGTTCTTC.